Included here is one T cell receptor beta chain sequence, with context. Unmatched junction bases numbered 11, after V lost 0 bases and J lost 7 bases. The CDR3 loop spans 16 amino acids. The germline V gene has CDR1 LGHDT and CDR2 YNNKEL (reference sequence). This entry comes from a study of CD8+CD57+ T cells in acquired aplastic anemia. Sequencing involved patients with CD8+CD57+ cell expansion previously shown by flow cytometry. Among the patients, all had severe acquired aplastic anemia. Genomic DNA constituted the template upon which TCR beta VDJ and CDR3 profiling was performed. TCRdb processed the reads anew with MiXCR; each CDR3 protein has one entry. This table holds approximately 120,000 distinct CDR3 sequences, approximately 40% found once.

This TCR came from a human donor with aplastic anemia. The specimen sequenced was sorted CD4+, CD8+, or CD8+CD57+ T cells (not recorded which) from PBMCs. The chain carries TRBV3-1 and TRBJ1-2; TRBD1 matches at 7 bases. For the CDR3, the DNA is TGTGCCAGCAGCCAAGAACCAGCAGGGGGTAGCTGTGGCTACACCTTC. Translating gives CASSQEPAGGSCGYTF. The full variable domain, its missing parts supplied by reference TRBV3-1 and TRBJ1-2, is DTAVSQTPKYLVTQMGNDKSIKCEQNLGHDTMYWYKQDSKKFLKIMFSYNNKELIINETVPNRFSPKSPDKAHLNLHINSLELGDSAVYFCASSQEPAGGSCGYTFGSGTRLTVV.